Below, 25 T cell receptor beta chains from the same sample are listed, as sequenced in a study of T-cell memory formation after mild COVID-19 (dated by TCRdb to the early 2020s). Library preparation employed 5' RACE. Sequencing took place on an Illumina NovaSeq 6000. Through fastp at Q25 and MiXCR, TCRdb rebuilt clones from the public reads, retaining in-frame beta chains. CDR3 protein sequences are deduplicated, and each keeps its most common genes and DNA. The sample contains 300,000 to 350,000 distinct CDR3 sequences, about an eighth of them found a single time. Jointly, the top ten make up approximately 21% of the sample. Sequencing used PBMCs or a T cell subset sorted from them (not recorded which). These receptors came from a man between 18 and 35 years old who had mild COVID-19 (a few samples of this study predate the infection). The sample titles of this study are shuffled in the database, so cell type and time point are left out; the donor was told from shared clones.

In this sample, this clonotype turned up many times. The chain uses TRBV7-2 and TRBJ1-4; D is perhaps TRBD1 (5 bases). Germline V gene sequence: CDR1 SGHTA, CDR2 FQGNSA. This CDR3 has 16 residues. Trimming took off 3 bases at V and 7 bases at J, with 18 bases between the two ends. The CDR3 bases are TGTGCCAGCAGCTTCTCTTTCGAACAGGCGCGTGAAAAACTGTTTTTT. The encoded protein is CASSFSFEQAREKLFF. The full variable domain, completed using reference TRBV7-2 and TRBJ1-4, is GAGVSQSPSNKVTEKGKDVELRCDPISGHTALYWYRQSLGQGLEFLIYFQGNSAPDKSGLPSDRFSAERTGGSVSTLTIQRTQQEDSAVYLCASSFSFEQAREKLFFGSGTQLSVL.

V is TRBV30 and J is TRBJ1-2; D unresolved. Per germline, CDR1 GTSNPN and CDR2 SVGIG (reference sequence). This CDR3 region has 12 residues. The ends were cut back, 3 bases at V and 5 bases at J, with 10 bases in the middle. The CDR3 spells CAWSRQAYGYTF. The CDR3 DNA reads as TGTGCCTGGAGCAGGCAGGCATATGGCTACACCTTC.

The chain joins TRBV6-6 to TRBJ2-1, with no clear D. The germline CDR1 and CDR2 sequences are MNHNY and SVGAGI (reference sequence). The CDR3 runs to 14 residues. Trimming stripped 0 bases from V and 3 bases from J, with 6 bases between. This CDR3 is CASSYSTDYNEQFF. CDR3 nucleotides: TGTGCCAGCAGTTACTCGACCGACTACAATGAGCAGTTCTTC.

This clonotype was seen ten or more times. The chain has TRBV7-9 and TRBJ2-7; tentatively, D is TRBD2 (6 bases). Germline assignment: CDR1 SEHNR and CDR2 FQNEAQ (reference sequence). The germline V and J ends were trimmed by 4 bases and 0 bases, with 22 bases remaining between them. The CDR3 has 18 residues. The CDR3 reads CASSSRGSGRGSSYEQYF. CDR3 in DNA: TGTGCCAGCAGCTCTCGAGGGTCTGGACGGGGGAGCTCCTACGAGCAGTACTTC.

This clonotype has more than one count but fewer than ten. The chain has TRBV4-3 and TRBJ1-2; D call uncertain. CDR1 and CDR2 from the germline V gene are LGHNA and YSLEER. V lost 0 bases to trimming and J lost 5 bases, with 7 bases between them. The CDR3 has 13 residues. In DNA form, the CDR3 reads TGCGCCAGCAGCCAAGAGGAGAGTTATGGCTACACCTTC. The encoded protein is CASSQEESYGYTF.

The chain combines TRBV9 with TRBJ2-1; 12 bases line up with TRBD2. The CDR3 spans 15 residues. With 2 bases clipped from V and 7 bases from J, the junction kept 4 bases outside the gene matches. Per germline, CDR1 SGDLS and CDR2 YYNGEE. The CDR3 reads CASSVTSGGLNEQFF. The DNA of the CDR3 is TGTGCCAGCAGCGTCACTAGCGGGGGGCTTAATGAGCAGTTCTTC.

This clonotype has ten or more counts. The chain has TRBV6-5 and TRBJ1-2; possibly TRBD1 for D (5 bases). The germline V gene has CDR1 MNHEY and CDR2 SVGAGI. Deletions cut 5 bases from V and 2 bases from J, with 9 bases between. The CDR3 is 13 amino acids. CDR3 in amino acids: CASSPQANYGYTF. For the CDR3, the DNA is TGTGCCAGCAGTCCACAGGCGAACTATGGCTACACCTTC.

This clonotype showed up many times. The J gene is TRBJ2-2, the V gene TRBV4-3; D might be TRBD2 (5 bases). Per germline, CDR1 LGHNA and CDR2 YSLEER. The CDR3 sequence is 19 residues long. The V and J ends lost 0 bases and 4 bases respectively, with 21 bases between them. DNA for the CDR3: TGCGCCAGCAGCCAAGATCTGGGCCGACTACCGCGTGGCACCGGGGAGCTGTTTTTT. Protein sequence: CASSQDLGRLPRGTGELFF.

This clonotype was detected only a few times. A junction boundary mismatches the germline segment, possibly from a read error. The V gene is TRBV5-6, the J gene TRBJ2-1, with D perhaps TRBD1 or TRBD2 (5 bases each). The CDR3 is made up of 14 amino acids. Per germline, CDR1 SGHDT and CDR2 YYEEEE. CDR3 nucleotides: TGTGCCAGCAGTTTGGGGGTTTCCTACAATGAGCAGTTCTTC. As protein: CASSLGVSYNEQFF.

The chain recombines TRBV4-1 with TRBJ1-2, with unresolved D. The germline gives CDR1 MGHRA, CDR2 YSYEKL. The CDR3 sequence is 16 residues long. V lost 1 base to trimming and J lost 5 bases, with 17 bases between them. This CDR3 reads CASSQGPEGLRYGYTF. The CDR3 nucleotides are TGCGCCAGCAGCCAAGGTCCGGAAGGATTGAGGTATGGCTACACCTTC.

The V call is TRBV6-5, the J call TRBJ2-7; no firm D call. V lost 0 bases to trimming and J lost 1 base, with 7 bases between them. This CDR3 region has 14 residues. The germline V gene encodes CDR1 MNHEY and CDR2 SVGAGI. The CDR3 DNA reads as TGTGCCAGCAGTTACTCGACCGTTTCCTACGAGCAGTACTTC. Encoded protein: CASSYSTVSYEQYF.

The V gene is TRBV7-9, the J gene TRBJ2-5; D unclear. The CDR3 covers 15 residues. CDR1 and CDR2 (germline): SEHNR, FQNEAQ (reference sequence). Trimming took 5 bases from V and 4 from J, leaving 17 bases between them. CDR3 residues: CASSQNGWRLETQYF. The CDR3 DNA reads as TGTGCCAGCAGCCAGAATGGATGGAGATTAGAGACCCAGTACTTC.

This clonotype was detected only a few times. CDR3 protein: CSAPNAPTRAVYSLLGDAAQYF. DNA of the CDR3: TGCAGTGCTCCCAATGCGCCTACTAGGGCCGTGTATAGCTTATTGGGGGATGCGGCGCAGTATTTT. The chain recombines TRBV20-1 with TRBJ2-3, with D possibly being TRBD1 or TRBD2 (5 bases each). CDR3 length: 22 amino acids. Deletions cut 5 bases from V and 10 bases from J, with 46 bases between. In germline, CDR1 is DFQATT, CDR2 SNEGSKA (reference sequence).

The rearrangement joins TRBV10-2 to TRBJ1-2; D ambiguous. The ends were cut back, 0 bases at V and 8 bases at J, with 13 bases in the middle. The CDR3 covers 14 residues. Looked up from germline, CDR1 is WSHSY and CDR2 is SAAADI. The CDR3 protein is CASSESWPTGGYTF. The CDR3 nucleotides are TGCGCCAGCAGTGAGTCATGGCCCACCGGGGGCTACACCTTC.

This clonotype turned up a few times. Here the CDR3 DNA reads TGTGCCAGCAGTTCCTCGGGGGGGCCCTACAATGAGCAGTTCTTC. Amino acid sequence: CASSSSGGPYNEQFF. The V gene is TRBV12-3 or TRBV12-4, the J gene TRBJ2-1, with 8 bases identical to TRBD2. The CDR3 loop spans 15 amino acids. V trimming: 4 bases; J trimming: 2 bases; junction bases outside the gene matches: 4.

This clonotype was observed a handful of times. The chain employs TRBV18 and TRBJ1-1; D remains ambiguous. V shed 6 bases and J shed 6 bases, with 17 bases lying between them. This CDR3 is built from 14 residues. Per germline, CDR1 KGHSH and CDR2 LQKENI. For the CDR3, the DNA is TGTGCCAGCTCCTATTCTAAGACGTATCCTGAAGCTTTCTTT. Translation gives CASSYSKTYPEAFF.

This sequence joins TRBV6-1 and TRBJ1-5; weak D call: TRBD1 (5 bases). V gave up 4 bases and J gave up 9 bases, with 13 bases separating them. The CDR3 has 13 amino acids. Per the germline V gene, CDR1 is MNHNS and CDR2 is SASEGT. CDR3 residues: CASSGGGVWPQHF. In DNA, the CDR3 is TGTGCCAGCAGTGGGGGAGGGGTCTGGCCCCAGCATTTT.

This clonotype was found a few times. The chain is built from TRBV24-1 and TRBJ1-2; D possibly corresponds to TRBD1 (5 bases). The CDR3 contains 13 residues. Trimming took 7 bases from V and 2 from J, leaving 10 bases between them. Germline values: CDR1 KGHDR, CDR2 SFDVKD. The CDR3 coding sequence is TGTGCCACCAGAGCGACAGCAAACTATGGCTACACCTTC. Translation gives CATRATANYGYTF.

In nucleotides, the CDR3 is TGTGCCAGCCAGCTGGGGGGGACCCAAGAGACCCAGTACTTC. Encoded protein: CASQLGGTQETQYF. This chain joins TRBV19 and TRBJ2-5, with 7 positions matching TRBD2. Germline-derived CDR1 and CDR2 are LNHDA and SQIVND (reference sequence). The CDR3 totals 14 residues. V trimming: 9 bases; J trimming: 1 base; junction bases outside the gene matches: 8.

This clonotype has a handful of counts. CDR3 region: CSARSGFSTDTQYF. The CDR3 DNA reads TGCAGTGCAAGATCAGGCTTCAGCACAGATACGCAGTATTTT. This chain links TRBV20-1 with TRBJ2-3, with unresolved D. Germline-derived CDR1 and CDR2 are DFQATT and SNEGSKA (reference sequence). The CDR3 runs to 14 residues. Trimming removed 6 bases at V and 0 bases at J, with 13 bases between.

The rearrangement links TRBV20-1 to TRBJ2-3; D possibly corresponds to TRBD2 (6 bases). The CDR3 covers 13 residues. The germline V and J ends were trimmed by 5 bases and 5 bases, with 14 bases remaining between them. Germline lookup yields CDR1 DFQATT and CDR2 SNEGSKA (reference sequence). As DNA, the CDR3 is TGCAGTGCTCTACCCGGGGGAGTAGATACGCAGTATTTT. Amino acid sequence: CSALPGGVDTQYF.

This clonotype showed up many times. J is TRBJ2-3 and V is TRBV10-3; TRBD2 aligns across 11 bases. CDR3 length equals 15 residues. The J segment lost 5 bases and the V segment lost 7 bases, leaving 8 bases of the junction unmatched. Germline CDR1 ENHRY, CDR2 SYGVKD. The CDR3 sequence: CAITSTSGARDTQYF. CDR3 nucleotide sequence: TGTGCCATCACCTCGACTAGCGGGGCTAGAGATACGCAGTATTTT.

This clonotype was seen a few times. The V call is TRBV4-3, the J call TRBJ2-7; tentatively, D is TRBD1 or TRBD2 (5 bases each). Germline V gene lookup returns CDR1 LGHNA and CDR2 YSLEER. V lost 3 bases and J 0 bases, leaving 12 bases between the germline ends. The CDR3 is 15 amino acids. For the CDR3, the DNA is TGCGCCAGCAGCCAGATCGGGACGCTCTCCTACGAGCAGTACTTC. Its translation: CASSQIGTLSYEQYF.

This clonotype occurred many times. The CDR3 is CASSYGQGSFQPQHF. CDR3 nucleotides: TGTGCCAGCAGTTATGGACAGGGGAGCTTTCAGCCCCAGCATTTT. The V and J genes are TRBV6-6 and TRBJ1-5; 9 positions agree with TRBD1. V lost 3 bases, J lost 6 bases, and 6 bases stayed unmatched. The CDR3 extends over 15 amino acids. Germline V gives CDR1 MNHNY, CDR2 SVGAGI (reference sequence).

The chain has TRBV6-2 or TRBV6-3 and TRBJ1-2; 8 bases line up with TRBD1. Germline CDR1 is MNHEY and CDR2 is SVGEGT. This CDR3 is built from 13 residues. Trimming cost V 6 bases and J 4 bases; bases outside gene matches: 4. As DNA, the CDR3 is TGTGCCAGCAGCAGGGGGCACCCCTATGGCTACACCTTC. Encoded protein: CASSRGHPYGYTF.